Listed here are 29 T cell receptor beta chains from one sample, sequenced in a study of OX40 agonist ivuxolimab in advanced cancers. Profiled with immunoSEQ multiplex PCR; TCRdb holds only in-frame clones, not every one. Among about 24,000 clones listed, under 95% were seen once. The sample consisted of CD4+ or CD8+ T cells sorted from blood, taken in a trial of the OX40 agonist ivuxolimab. The receptors shown here come from an adult with an advanced solid tumor such as melanoma, head and neck, liver or kidney cancer.

The J gene is TRBJ2-7, the V gene TRBV27; D unresolved. CDR3 size: 15 residues. V lost 1 base to trimming and J lost 7 bases, with 17 bases between them. CDR1 is MNHEY, CDR2 SMNVEV, per germline (reference sequence). CDR3 nucleotide sequence: TGTGCCAGCAGTTTATTCCCGGGTCTGATGGAGGAGCAGTACTTC. Amino acid sequence: CASSLFPGLMEEQYF.

Comment on this clone: Sequence at one end of the junction differs from germline and may be a read error. The chain uses TRBV4-3 and TRBJ1-3; 7 nucleotides align to TRBD1. CDR3 size: 16 residues. Germline lookup yields CDR1 LGHNA and CDR2 YSLEER. The CDR3 bases are TGCGCCAGCAGCCAAGAGTGGGACAGCCAAGTAGGCACCGGGGATTTT. Amino acid sequence: CASSQEWDSQVGTGDF.

This clone was picked up one time. V gene TRBV7-2 combines with J gene TRBJ2-5; 15 nucleotides line up with TRBD2. The length of the CDR3 is 17 residues. Losses at the gene ends were 5 bases for V and 4 bases for J; bases not matched to a gene: 8. CDR1 and CDR2 from the germline V gene are SGHTA and FQGNSA. CDR3 nucleotides: TGTGCCAGCAGCCTCGGACTAGCGGGGGGGCAAGGAGAGACCCAGTACTTC. Its protein product is CASSLGLAGGQGETQYF.

V and J are TRBV6-1 and TRBJ2-5; 7 bases are a match to TRBD2. Judging by the DNA end, TRBJ2-7 fits better; the J call may be wrong. From germline, CDR1 is MNHNS and CDR2 SASEGT. CDR3 size: 14 residues. In nucleotides, the CDR3 is TGTGCCAGCAGTGAAACCGGACTAGGCTACGAGCAGTACTTC. Translated: CASSETGLGYEQYF.

The chain couples TRBV6-1 to TRBJ1-5, with D possibly matching TRBD1 (5 bases). Germline lookup yields CDR1 MNHNS and CDR2 SASEGT. V gave up 3 bases and J gave up 7 bases, with 10 bases separating them. This CDR3 comprises 13 residues. The CDR3 coding sequence is TGTGCCAGCAGTGACGGGGGGGAACAGCCCCAGCATTTT. It is translated as CASSDGGEQPQHF.

The rearrangement uses TRBV15 and TRBJ1-1; 9 nucleotides align to TRBD1. The CDR3 runs to 16 residues. Germline V gives CDR1 LNHNV, CDR2 YYDKDF (reference sequence). The V segment lost 1 base and the J segment 4 bases; nucleotides outside the gene matches: 7. The DNA for the CDR3 is TGTGCCACCAGCAGAGGACGACAGGGGGGGACCACTGAAGCTTTCTTT. Translated: CATSRGRQGGTTEAFF.

The chain couples TRBV6-1 to TRBJ1-4, with D uncertain. V was clipped by 7 bases and J by 2 bases, with 11 bases between them. CDR1 and CDR2 (germline): MNHNS, SASEGT. There are 14 residues in the CDR3. This chain's CDR3 is CASTVSGTNEKLFF. The DNA of the CDR3 is TGTGCCAGCACTGTAAGTGGGACTAATGAAAAACTGTTTTTT.

This CDR3 is CASSLEGGGSYEQYF. The CDR3, as DNA: TGCGCCAGCAGCCTGGAGGGCGGGGGGTCTTACGAGCAGTACTTC. The V gene is TRBV4-1, the J gene TRBJ2-5; 8 bases match TRBD2. The J call may be in error: the DNA end matches TRBJ2-7 better. The CDR3 covers 15 residues. The germline V gene has CDR1 MGHRA and CDR2 YSYEKL.

The rearrangement joins TRBV7-2 to TRBJ2-3; D unclear. V lost 1 base, J lost 1 base, and 9 bases lay in between. CDR1 is SGHTA and CDR2 is FQGNSA in the germline V gene. The CDR3 spans 15 residues. This chain's CDR3 is CASSLEYLRTDTQYF. CDR3 in DNA: TGTGCCAGCAGCTTAGAGTACCTACGCACAGATACGCAGTATTTT.

The chain uses TRBV10-1 and TRBJ2-3; perhaps TRBD2 as D (6 bases). Germline V gene sequence: CDR1 WNHNN, CDR2 SYGVQD (reference sequence). CDR3 length: 14 residues. V was pared by 8 bases and J by 0 bases, with 12 bases between. The CDR3 DNA follows: TGCGCCAGCGTTTTGGAGGGTAGCACAGATACGCAGTATTTT. It specifies CASVLEGSTDTQYF.

The chain recombines TRBV11-2 with TRBJ1-2, with TRBD1 as a possible D gene (5 bases). Germline V CDR1 and CDR2: SGHAT, FQNNGV. The V and J ends lost 2 bases and 4 bases respectively, with 8 bases between them. This CDR3 spans 13 amino acids. CDR3 sequence: CASSLRTSYGYTF. CDR3 coding DNA: TGTGCCAGCAGCTTAAGGACAAGCTATGGCTACACCTTC.

The chain uses TRBV19 and TRBJ1-2; D uncertain. The CDR3 totals 14 residues. Deletions cut 2 bases from V and 2 bases from J, with 9 bases between. Germline V gene sequence: CDR1 LNHDA, CDR2 SQIVND (reference sequence). The CDR3 DNA is TGTGCCAGTAGTATATCACCCGTAAACTATGGCTACACCTTC. Protein product: CASSISPVNYGYTF.

The V gene is TRBV10-2, the J gene TRBJ1-2; no firm D call. The V end lost 6 bases, the J end lost 4 bases, and 15 bases lay between the germline ends. The CDR3 covers 14 residues. CDR1 WSHSY and CDR2 SAAADI come from the germline V gene. The CDR3 here is CASSAEVESYGYTF. The CDR3 bases are TGCGCCAGCAGCGCCGAAGTGGAATCCTATGGCTACACCTTC.

This CDR3 is CASSVGQGAYEQYF. For the CDR3, the DNA is TGTGCCAGCAGCGTTGGACAGGGCGCCTACGAGCAGTACTTC. The chain employs TRBV14 and TRBJ2-7, with 8 bases matching TRBD1. The CDR3 is made up of 14 amino acids. Germline CDR1 reads SGHDN; CDR2 reads FVKESK. Trimming took 5 bases from V and 2 from J; bases not matched to a gene: 5. The whole variable domain, remainder taken from reference TRBV14 and TRBJ2-7, is EAGVTQFPSHSVIEKGQTVTLRCDPISGHDNLYWYRRVMGKEIKFLLHFVKESKQDESGMPNNRFLAERTGGTYSTLKVQPAELEDSGVYFCASSVGQGAYEQYFGPGTRLTVT.

This sequence joins TRBV5-1 and TRBJ1-1; 8 bases are shared with TRBD1. This CDR3 has 13 amino acids. Per germline, CDR1 SGHRS and CDR2 YFSETQ. Trimming at V came to 5 bases and at J to 6 bases, leaving 6 bases not matched to a gene. The CDR3 DNA reads as TGCGCCAGCAGGGGACAGGAGGAGGCTGAAGCTTTCTTT. The encoded protein is CASRGQEEAEAFF.

The chain couples TRBV9 to TRBJ1-1, with 7 bases fitting TRBD1. This CDR3 contains 16 residues. Trimming took 3 bases from V and 0 from J; bases not matched to a gene: 8. Germline loops: CDR1 SGDLS, CDR2 YYNGEE. CDR3 in amino acids: CASSDGDSGMNTEAFF. DNA of the CDR3: TGTGCCAGCAGCGACGGGGACAGTGGGATGAACACTGAAGCTTTCTTT.

The gene calls are TRBV5-5 and TRBJ2-7, with no clear D. The CDR3 length is 12 residues. V lost 10 bases and J 0 bases, leaving 11 bases between the germline ends. Germline V gives CDR1 SGHKS, CDR2 YYEKEE (reference sequence). In DNA, the CDR3 is TGTGCCTCCCTTAGCTCCTCCTACGAGCAGTACTTC. Its translation is CASLSSSYEQYF.

The chain couples TRBV5-4 to TRBJ2-7; possibly TRBD2 for D (6 bases). Trimming took off 4 bases at V and 3 bases at J, with 17 bases between the two ends. The CDR3 covers 15 residues. Germline-derived CDR1 and CDR2 are SGHNT and YYREEE (reference sequence). The CDR3 is CASSRAGPTNYEQYF. The CDR3 region has the DNA TGTGCCAGCAGCCGAGCGGGCCCTACCAACTACGAGCAGTACTTC.

The chain is built from TRBV4-1 and TRBJ2-3; no firm D call. The CDR3 has 12 amino acids. Trimming stripped 3 bases from V and 6 bases from J, with 7 bases between. Looked up from germline, CDR1 is MGHRA and CDR2 is YSYEKL. CDR3 nucleotide sequence: TGCGCCAGCAGCCACCCAACTGATACGCAGTATTTT. It codes for CASSHPTDTQYF.

The chain uses TRBV6-5 and TRBJ1-5; 7 bases are shared with TRBD1. This CDR3 has 14 amino acids. Unmatched junction bases numbered 0, after V lost 2 bases and J lost 2 bases. The V gene's germline CDR1 is MNHEY and CDR2 SVGAGI. The CDR3 sequence is CASSYTGGNQPQHF. The CDR3 nucleotides are TGTGCCAGCAGTTACACAGGGGGCAATCAGCCCCAGCATTTT.

The gene calls are TRBV9 and TRBJ2-2; D unclear. Germline V gene data show CDR1 as SGDLS and CDR2 as YYNGEE. The CDR3 spans 13 residues. Trimming took 4 bases from V and 7 from J, leaving 11 bases between them. The DNA for the CDR3 is TGTGCCAGCAGCCCTCAGGTCGTCGGGGAGCTGTTTTTT. Translation gives CASSPQVVGELFF. The full variable domain, rest sourced from reference TRBV9 and TRBJ2-2, is DSGVTQTPKHLITATGQRVTLRCSPRSGDLSVYWYQQSLDQGLQFLIQYYNGEERAKGNILERFSAQQFPDLHSELNLSSLELGDSALYFCASSPQVVGELFFGEGSRLTVL.

V usage is TRBV7-3 and J usage is TRBJ2-3; the D is unclear. The V gene's germline CDR1 is SGHTA and CDR2 FQGTGA. CDR3 length: 14 amino acids. Trimming left V 6 bases short and J 4 bases short, with 14 bases between. The CDR3, as DNA: TGTGCCAGCAGTCTAGGAGTTGGGTCAGATACGCAGTATTTT. Residues: CASSLGVGSDTQYF. The entire variable domain, with the rest obtained from reference TRBV7-3 and TRBJ2-3, is as follows: GAGVSQTPSNKVTEKGKYVELRCDPISGHTALYWYRQSLGQGPEFLIYFQGTGAADDSGLPNDRFFAVRPEGSVSTLKIQRTERGDSAVYLCASSLGVGSDTQYFGPGTRLTVL.

The V gene is TRBV20-1, the J gene TRBJ2-3; D unresolved. Germline values: CDR1 DFQATT, CDR2 SNEGSKA (reference sequence). This CDR3 has 11 amino acids. Between the trimmed V and J ends, which lost 6 bases and 6 bases, there was a span of 10 bases. The CDR3 bases are TGCAGTGCATCCCCTGGCGATACGCAGTATTTT. The encoded protein is CSASPGDTQYF.

The genes are TRBV30 and TRBJ2-2, with 10 bases lining up with TRBD1. There are 15 residues in the CDR3. Germline CDR1 and CDR2: GTSNPN and SVGIG (reference sequence). J lost 5 bases, V lost 3 bases, and 6 bases had no gene match. CDR3 loop: CAWSTGQGMTGELFF. In nucleotides, the CDR3 is TGTGCCTGGAGCACGGGACAGGGGATGACCGGGGAGCTGTTTTTT.

This clone was detected only once. Here the CDR3 DNA reads TGTGCCAGCAGCCTAAAGCCAGGGAACGAGCAGTACTTC. It translates to CASSLKPGNEQYF. V gene TRBV7-3 combines with J gene TRBJ2-5, with D tentatively TRBD1 (5 bases). The DNA end is more similar to TRBJ2-7, so the J call may be wrong. The CDR3 has 13 amino acids. The germline V gene has CDR1 SGHTA and CDR2 FQGTGA.

This clone is termed medium-sized. The chain is built from TRBV5-1 and TRBJ1-6, with 8 bases identical to TRBD1. The V and J ends lost 3 bases and 8 bases, in that order; junction bases with no gene match: 13. This CDR3 comprises 17 residues. Germline-derived CDR1 and CDR2 are SGHRS and YFSETQ. The CDR3 protein is CASSSNSYDRGDSPLHF. CDR3 nucleotides: TGCGCCAGCAGCTCCAATTCGTACGACAGGGGAGATTCACCCCTCCACTTT.

The V call is TRBV30, the J call TRBJ1-2; D uncertain. V gave up 5 bases and J gave up 1 base, with 14 bases separating them. Germline-derived CDR1 and CDR2 are GTSNPN and SVGIG (reference sequence). This CDR3 is built from 14 residues. CDR3 in DNA: TGTGCCTGGGATCTGTCAGAATATAACTATGGCTACACCTTC. It is translated as CAWDLSEYNYGYTF.

The CDR3 coding sequence is TGTGCCAGCAGTGACAGGGGAAACACCGGGGAGCTGTTTTTT. Its protein product is CASSDRGNTGELFF. The rearrangement links TRBV6-4 to TRBJ2-2; TRBD1 might be the D (5 bases). In germline, CDR1 is MRHNA, CDR2 SNTAGT. The CDR3 consists of 14 residues. V was pared by 2 bases and J by 2 bases, with 6 bases between.

The chain is built from TRBV9 and TRBJ2-3, with D perhaps TRBD2 (5 bases). Germline CDR1 reads SGDLS; CDR2 reads YYNGEE. V was trimmed by 3 bases and J by 2 bases, leaving 16 bases between them. This CDR3 is built from 16 residues. CDR3 loop: CASSANTASLTDTQYF. In DNA, the CDR3 is TGTGCCAGCAGCGCCAACACTGCTAGCCTCACAGATACGCAGTATTTT.